One and the same sample provided the 27 T cell receptor beta chains below, sequenced in a study of control samples from healthy donors and cancer patients. Sequencing was performed with immunoSEQ multiplex PCR; in TCRdb, only in-frame clones are kept and a portion is missing. The table records roughly 76,000 clones, 85% to 95% of them present only once. Sequencing was carried out using blood. Every receptor here comes from a woman aged 35 to 49 in good health.

V gene TRBV12-1 combines with J gene TRBJ2-7. TRBV12-1 is an annotated pseudogene. The CDR3 covers 17 residues. This CDR3 reads CASSDQICPLKAHEQYF. DNA of the CDR3: TGTGCCAGCAGCGACCAAATTTGCCCCTTAAAAGCCCACGAGCAGTACTTC.

This chain uses TRBV24-1 with TRBJ2-3, with D possibly matching TRBD2 (5 bases). The length of the CDR3 is 14 residues. Germline V gene lookup returns CDR1 KGHDR and CDR2 SFDVKD. V was trimmed by 1 base and J by 5 bases, leaving 9 bases between them. The CDR3 sequence is CATSDFFGRDTQYF. The CDR3 nucleotides are TGTGCCACCAGTGATTTTTTTGGGAGAGATACGCAGTATTTT.

The chain employs TRBV30 and TRBJ1-5; D gene ambiguous. Germline lookup yields CDR1 GTSNPN and CDR2 SVGIG (reference sequence). CDR3 length: 15 residues. Trimming pared 2 bases from V and 0 bases from J, leaving 11 bases between. DNA of the CDR3: TGTGCCTGGAGTAAAACAGATCTTAGCAATCAGCCCCAGCATTTT. It codes for CAWSKTDLSNQPQHF.

The DNA of the CDR3 is TGTGCCAGCAGCTCGACAGGGGCCCCCCCCTACGAGCAGTACTTC. It specifies CASSSTGAPPYEQYF. The chain joins TRBV13 to TRBJ2-7; TRBD1 matches 8 bases. The junction had 7 bases not matched to a gene; V was cut back by 4 bases and J by 2 bases. The germline V gene has CDR1 PRHDT and CDR2 FYEKMQ (reference sequence). CDR3 size: 15 residues.

This sequence joins TRBV5-4 and TRBJ2-3; the D is unclear. Germline CDR1 and CDR2: SGHNT and YYREEE (reference sequence). The germline V and J ends were trimmed by 5 bases and 5 bases, with 9 bases remaining between them. The CDR3 totals 12 residues. The CDR3 region has the DNA TGTGCCAGCAGATCCTCACAAGATACGCAGTATTTT. Translated, it gives CASRSSQDTQYF.

The chain couples TRBV30 to TRBJ2-2; D is undetermined. The CDR3 contains 11 residues. CDR1 is GTSNPN and CDR2 is SVGIG in the germline V gene (reference sequence). The V gene lost 4 bases and the J gene lost 8 bases, with 8 bases spanning the gap. The CDR3 nucleotides read TGTGCCTGGACGTTAATGGGGGAGCTGTTTTTT. Protein: CAWTLMGELFF. The full variable domain, in which reference TRBV30 and TRBJ2-2 provide the parts outside the CDR3, is SQTIHQWPATLVQPVGSPLSLECTVEGTSNPNLYWYRQAAGRGLQLLFYSVGIGQISSEVPQNLSASRPQDRQFILSSKKLLLSDSGFYLCAWTLMGELFFGEGSRLTVL.

The chain recombines TRBV6-2 or TRBV6-3 with TRBJ1-5, with D uncertain. Trimming shortened V by 5 bases and J by 1 base, and 18 bases separated the two germline ends. The length of the CDR3 is 17 residues. The germline gives CDR1 MNHEY, CDR2 SVGEGT. This CDR3 reads CASSPPTRGLSNQPQHF. The CDR3 bases are TGTGCCAGCAGTCCCCCGACGAGAGGCCTAAGCAATCAGCCCCAGCATTTT.

The gene calls are TRBV5-5 and TRBJ1-2; 8 bases agree with TRBD1. The trim removed 4 bases at V and 1 base at J, leaving 9 bases unmatched. This CDR3 has 16 residues. Germline CDR1 SGHKS, CDR2 YYEKEE (reference sequence). CDR3 nucleotides: TGTGCCAGCAGCCTCTCTCGACAGGGGCTTAACTATGGCTACACCTTC. This codes for CASSLSRQGLNYGYTF. The variable domain in full, with the rest retrieved from reference TRBV5-5 and TRBJ1-2, is DAGVTQSPTHLIKTRGQQVTLRCSPISGHKSVSWYQQVLGQGPQFIFQYYEKEERGRGNFPDRFSARQFPNYSSELNVNALLLGDSALYLCASSLSRQGLNYGYTFGSGTRLTVV.

This rearrangement joins TRBV6-5 to TRBJ1-1; D is uncertain. Germline assignment: CDR1 MNHEY and CDR2 SVGAGI. Trimming cost V 6 bases and J 0 bases, with 5 bases left between them. This CDR3 contains 12 residues. The CDR3 reads CASRELNTEAFF. CDR3 DNA: TGTGCCAGCAGAGAGCTGAACACTGAAGCTTTCTTT.

The chain employs TRBV19 and TRBJ1-5; a weak D match, TRBD1 (6 bases). V lost 4 bases and J 0 bases, leaving 22 bases between the germline ends. The germline gives CDR1 LNHDA, CDR2 SQIVND (reference sequence). The CDR3 is 19 amino acids. The CDR3, as DNA: TGTGCCAGTAGTACCCCGCGGACAGCGAGGGTTATTAGCAATCAGCCCCAGCATTTT. Protein product: CASSTPRTARVISNQPQHF.

This clone appeared a few times. The chain links TRBV6-4 to TRBJ1-5; tentative D call: TRBD1 (5 bases). Trimming stripped 0 bases from V and 7 bases from J, with 13 bases between. This CDR3 comprises 15 residues. Germline values: CDR1 MRHNA, CDR2 SNTAGT. The CDR3 protein is CASSDSADAGQPQHF. CDR3 DNA sequence: TGTGCCAGCAGTGACTCGGCGGACGCAGGGCAGCCCCAGCATTTT.

The V and J genes are TRBV19 and TRBJ1-1; D remains unclear. The CDR3 is 14 residues long. V lost 7 bases to trimming and J lost 0 bases, with 12 bases between them. The V gene's germline CDR1 is LNHDA and CDR2 SQIVND (reference sequence). The CDR3 DNA sequence: TGTGCCAGTAAGGAAACTGCTGTGAACACTGAAGCTTTCTTT. Its protein product is CASKETAVNTEAFF.

In DNA form, the CDR3 reads TGTGCCAGTAGTCCCCAATGGGAGGCAGCCGGGGAGCTGTTTTTT. Translation: CASSPQWEAAGELFF. This chain links TRBV19 with TRBJ2-2, with a tentative D call TRBD2 (6 bases). The germline V and J ends were trimmed by 5 bases and 6 bases, with 16 bases remaining between them. CDR1 and CDR2 from the germline V gene are LNHDA and SQIVND (reference sequence). This CDR3 comprises 15 residues.

The chain uses TRBV23-1 and TRBJ1-6, with D uncertain. TRBV23-1 is placed among ORFs of uncertain function. V shed 7 bases and J shed 4 bases, with 14 bases lying between them. The CDR3 extends over 15 amino acids. The CDR3 region is CASTCTEEYNSPLHF. The CDR3 nucleotides read TGCGCCAGCACTTGTACAGAGGAATATAATTCACCCCTCCACTTT.

J is TRBJ1-4 and V is TRBV18; D uncertain. V gave up 3 bases and J gave up 8 bases, with 13 bases separating them. Germline CDR1 reads KGHSH; CDR2 reads LQKENI. CDR3 length equals 14 residues. The CDR3 nucleotides read TGTGCCAGCTCACCGGCGGCAGACCCCGAAAAACTGTTTTTT. Translating it yields CASSPAADPEKLFF.

J is TRBJ2-7 and V is TRBV19, with 8 bases matching TRBD2. Germline V gene data show CDR1 as LNHDA and CDR2 as SQIVND (reference sequence). This CDR3 has 14 amino acids. The trim removed 4 bases at V and 3 bases at J, leaving 5 bases unmatched. CDR3 DNA: TGTGCCAGTAGTAGCACTAGCGGACACTACGAGCAGTACTTC. Encoded protein: CASSSTSGHYEQYF.

The genes are TRBV6-2 or TRBV6-3 and TRBJ1-2; D remains unclear. Trimming left V 5 bases short and J 6 bases short, with 13 bases between. Germline V gene lookup returns CDR1 MNHEY and CDR2 SVGEGT. The CDR3 totals 13 residues. The CDR3 DNA is TGTGCCAGCAGTCCCCCCTGGACGGATGGCTACACCTTC. Amino acids: CASSPPWTDGYTF.

V is TRBV5-1 and J is TRBJ2-3, with D perhaps matching TRBD1 (8 bases). The germline V gene encodes CDR1 SGHRS and CDR2 YFSETQ. Trimming removed 5 bases at V and 3 bases at J, with 16 bases between. The CDR3 covers 15 residues. The CDR3 nucleotides are TGCGCCAGCAGAATACAGGGGGAGGGGACAGATACGCAGTATTTT. Translating it yields CASRIQGEGTDTQYF.

The gene calls are TRBV30 and TRBJ1-3, with D possibly being TRBD1 (5 bases). V was trimmed by 4 bases and J by 1 base, leaving 11 bases between them. This CDR3 comprises 14 residues. The germline V gene has CDR1 GTSNPN and CDR2 SVGIG (reference sequence). The CDR3 sequence is CAWMEGRSGNTIYF. CDR3 in DNA: TGTGCCTGGATGGAGGGACGGTCTGGAAACACCATATATTTT.

This chain links TRBV7-6 with TRBJ2-7; D uncertain. The V gene's germline CDR1 is SGHVS and CDR2 FNYEAQ. The CDR3 has 14 amino acids. Trimming left V 1 base short and J 3 bases short, with 10 bases between. The CDR3 protein is CASSLVGRNYEQYF. For the CDR3, the DNA is TGTGCCAGCAGCTTAGTCGGCAGGAACTACGAGCAGTACTTC. Full variable domain (outside the CDR3, taken from reference TRBV7-6 and TRBJ2-7): GAGVSQSPRYKVTKRGQDVALRCDPISGHVSLYWYRQALGQGPEFLTYFNYEAQQDKSGLPNDRFSAERPEGSISTLTIQRTEQRDSAMYRCASSLVGRNYEQYFGPGTRLTVT.

This chain joins TRBV7-9 and TRBJ2-1, with 9 bases aligning to TRBD2. CDR1 and CDR2 from the germline V gene are SEHNR and FQNEAQ (reference sequence). V shed 5 bases and J 4 bases; nucleotides not matched to a gene: 15. The CDR3 sequence is 18 residues long. This chain's CDR3 is CASSPRSGGGRGYNEQFF. CDR3 DNA sequence: TGTGCCAGCAGCCCCCGTTCGGGCGGCGGGAGGGGTTACAATGAGCAGTTCTTC.

This chain uses TRBV6-6 with TRBJ2-7, with TRBD1 as a possible D gene (6 bases). Trimming removed 6 bases at V and 1 base at J, with 10 bases between. CDR3 length: 13 residues. CDR1 and CDR2 from the germline V gene are MNHNY and SVGAGI (reference sequence). The DNA of the CDR3 is TGTGCCAGCAGGACGACAGGATCCTACGAGCAGTACTTC. Encoded protein: CASRTTGSYEQYF.

The rearrangement links TRBV13 to TRBJ2-3; TRBD2 is a possible D gene (6 bases). CDR1 and CDR2 from the germline V gene are PRHDT and FYEKMQ (reference sequence). V was pared by 4 bases and J by 2 bases, with 16 bases between. The CDR3 spans 16 residues. Here the CDR3 DNA reads TGTGCCAGCAGCTCTGAGCGGGTACTGCACACAGATACGCAGTATTTT. This sequence encodes CASSSERVLHTDTQYF.

The chain links TRBV5-8 to TRBJ2-3; D may be TRBD1 (7 bases). Per germline, CDR1 SGHTS and CDR2 YDEGEE. The CDR3 extends over 17 amino acids. Trimming shortened V by 2 bases and J by 2 bases, and 18 bases separated the two germline ends. CDR3 bases: TGTGCCAGCAGCTTTCCCCGCGGGACAGATGCCACAGATACGCAGTATTTT. Protein sequence: CASSFPRGTDATDTQYF.

The chain employs TRBV19 and TRBJ2-7; D remains unclear. The germline V gene encodes CDR1 LNHDA and CDR2 SQIVND (reference sequence). This CDR3 is 14 amino acids long. Trimming left V 0 bases short and J 3 bases short, with 9 bases between. CDR3 in DNA: TGTGCCAGTAGTATAGAGGCCGCGTACTACGAGCAGTACTTC. Protein sequence: CASSIEAAYYEQYF.

The gene calls are TRBV15 and TRBJ1-1; D gene uncertain. Per germline, CDR1 LNHNV and CDR2 YYDKDF (reference sequence). The CDR3 covers 12 residues. V was pared by 8 bases and J by 0 bases, with 7 bases between. The CDR3 sequence is CATAVMNTEAFF. DNA of the CDR3: TGTGCCACCGCAGTTATGAACACTGAAGCTTTCTTT.

V gene TRBV7-6 combines with J gene TRBJ1-2; D is ambiguous. Germline CDR1 reads SGHVS; CDR2 reads FNYEAQ. Trimming stripped 1 base from V and 8 bases from J, with 8 bases between. The CDR3 is 12 residues long. The CDR3 coding sequence is TGTGCCAGCAGCTTAGGGGGAGGAGGCTACACCTTC. Its translation: CASSLGGGGYTF. The full variable domain, rest sourced from reference TRBV7-6 and TRBJ1-2, is GAGVSQSPRYKVTKRGQDVALRCDPISGHVSLYWYRQALGQGPEFLTYFNYEAQQDKSGLPNDRFSAERPEGSISTLTIQRTEQRDSAMYRCASSLGGGGYTFGSGTRLTVV.